Listed below are T cell receptor beta chains from one sample, sequenced in a study of T cell repertoires in cytomegalovirus infection. TCRdb used MiXCR to reprocess the reads, holding one entry per CDR3 protein. The sample lists about 300,000 distinct CDR3 sequences, roughly a tenth occurring once. Sequencing was performed on PBMCs. The receptor set was obtained from a human donor in good health (CMV status not recorded). Some clones in this sample may be carry-over from other donors' samples. CDR3s include the opening cysteine and the closing phenylalanine or tryptophan. The D gene is left open where the match is weak. The size field reads how often the clone was seen (once, few, many) or a class if it is expanded.

size,V,J,D,CDR3,DNA
many,TRBV7-3,TRBJ2-6,-,CASSLWGPGANVLTF,TGTGCCAGCAGCTTATGGGGACCCGGGGCCAACGTCCTGACTTTC
few,TRBV7-9,TRBJ1-5,-,CASSLPGDGYQPQHF,TGTGCCAGCAGCCTACCAGGGGATGGGTATCAGCCCCAGCATTTT
many,TRBV7-9,TRBJ1-5,TRBD1,CASSLEQGDQPQHF,TGTGCCAGCAGCTTAGAACAGGGGGATCAGCCCCAGCATTTT
many,TRBV7-2,TRBJ1-1,TRBD1,CASSPGDRGRGRTEAFF,TGTGCCAGCAGCCCTGGGGACAGGGGGCGGGGGCGCACTGAAGCTTTCTTT
many,TRBV7-3,TRBJ2-1,TRBD1,CASSPEGADNEQFF,TGTGCCAGCAGCCCCGAGGGGGCGGACAATGAGCAGTTCTTC
many,TRBV5-1,TRBJ1-1,TRBD1,CASSVGPGGSTEAFF,TGCGCCAGCAGCGTGGGGCCAGGGGGTTCAACTGAAGCTTTCTTT
many,TRBV29-1,TRBJ1-1,-,CSVEERAEAFF,TGCAGCGTTGAGGAAAGGGCTGAAGCTTTCTTT
many,TRBV28,TRBJ1-5,TRBD1,CASRPTGTGVGNQPQHF,TGTGCCAGCAGGCCTACCGGGACAGGGGTAGGCAATCAGCCCCAGCATTTT
many,TRBV20-1,TRBJ2-3,TRBD1,CSARDPGQRRVDTQYF,TGCAGTGCTAGAGACCCGGGACAGAGAAGGGTAGATACGCAGTATTTT
many,TRBV28,TRBJ2-1,-,CASSRGLEQFF,TGTGCCAGCAGCCGGGGTCTGGAACAGTTCTTC
few,TRBV20-1,TRBJ1-1,-,CSAPLAMNTEAFF,TGCAGTGCGCCCTTGGCCATGAACACTGAAGCTTTCTTT